These T cell receptor beta chains were read from a single sample in a study of CD8+ T cells in alopecia areata. Data came from immunoSEQ multiplex PCR; TCRdb stores just in-frame clones and leaves some out. Among about 210,000 clones listed, less than 45% were seen once. The sample consisted of CD4+ T cells sorted from blood, taken at approximately week 36, from a patient treated with tofacitinib. These receptors came from a human donor with alopecia areata. Both conserved end residues are part of each CDR3. Each record gives: J gene, clone size, V gene, D gene, CDR3 protein, CDR3 DNA. D genes are given only for firm matches. Size values are once, few and many counts, or a class for expanded clones, and some rows have none.

J gene: TRBJ2-1; clone size: -; V gene: TRBV4-2; D gene: TRBD1; CDR3 protein: CASSQGTGDNEQFF; CDR3 DNA: TGTGCCAGCAGCCAAGGGACAGGGGACAATGAGCAGTTCTTC
J gene: TRBJ2-7; clone size: -; V gene: TRBV30; D gene: TRBD2; CDR3 protein: CAWSVQSGIEQYF; CDR3 DNA: TGTGCCTGGAGTGTACAAAGCGGGATCGAGCAGTACTTC
J gene: TRBJ1-5; clone size: few; V gene: TRBV19; D gene: -; CDR3 protein: CASSIPFGTQHF; CDR3 DNA: TGTGCCAGTAGTATCCCTTTCGGAACCCAGCATTTT
J gene: TRBJ1-2; clone size: -; V gene: TRBV29-1; D gene: -; CDR3 protein: CSVGRSVSGYGYTF; CDR3 DNA: TGCAGCGTTGGGAGGAGTGTTTCGGGCTATGGCTACACCTTC
J gene: TRBJ1-1; clone size: -; V gene: TRBV29-1; D gene: -; CDR3 protein: CSVGHNGGIPEAFF; CDR3 DNA: TGCAGCGTTGGACATAATGGAGGGATCCCTGAAGCTTTCTTT
J gene: TRBJ2-1; clone size: few; V gene: TRBV10-3; D gene: -; CDR3 protein: CAISVGSGVYNEQFF; CDR3 DNA: TGTGCCATCAGTGTAGGTAGCGGAGTCTACAATGAGCAGTTCTTC
J gene: TRBJ1-5; clone size: -; V gene: TRBV6-6; D gene: TRBD1; CDR3 protein: CASTIDRAQPQHF; CDR3 DNA: TGTGCCAGCACCATCGACAGGGCTCAGCCCCAGCATTTT
J gene: TRBJ1-3; clone size: few; V gene: TRBV27; D gene: -; CDR3 protein: CASRLTGAGNTIYF; CDR3 DNA: TGTGCCAGCAGACTCACGGGGGCTGGAAACACCATATATTTT
J gene: TRBJ2-7; clone size: -; V gene: TRBV18; D gene: -; CDR3 protein: CASSGLGPAEQYF; CDR3 DNA: TGTGCCAGCTCAGGGCTAGGGCCAGCCGAGCAGTACTTC
J gene: TRBJ1-2; clone size: -; V gene: TRBV18; D gene: TRBD1; CDR3 protein: CASSPPGQGSYGYTF; CDR3 DNA: TGTGCCAGCTCACCACCGGGACAGGGGAGCTATGGCTACACCTTC
J gene: TRBJ2-7; clone size: -; V gene: TRBV27; D gene: -; CDR3 protein: CASSSSGIYEQYF; CDR3 DNA: TGTGCCAGCAGTTCCTCCGGGATCTACGAGCAGTACTTC
J gene: TRBJ2-1; clone size: few; V gene: TRBV2; D gene: TRBD2; CDR3 protein: CASSKTSERRNEQFF; CDR3 DNA: TGTGCCAGCAGCAAAACTAGCGAGCGTCGCAATGAGCAGTTCTTC
J gene: TRBJ2-5; clone size: few; V gene: TRBV7-2; D gene: TRBD2; CDR3 protein: CASSARRLAGQETQYF; CDR3 DNA: TGTGCCAGCAGCGCCCGGCGGCTAGCGGGCCAAGAGACCCAGTACTTC
J gene: TRBJ2-6; clone size: -; V gene: TRBV30; D gene: TRBD1; CDR3 protein: CAWGQGPSSGANVLTF; CDR3 DNA: TGTGCCTGGGGACAGGGCCCTTCCTCTGGGGCCAACGTCCTGACTTTC
J gene: TRBJ2-1; clone size: few; V gene: TRBV7-2; D gene: TRBD2; CDR3 protein: CASLDRLALGDEQFF; CDR3 DNA: TGTGCCAGTCTCGACCGACTAGCCCTTGGGGATGAGCAGTTCTTC
J gene: TRBJ1-5; clone size: many; V gene: TRBV7-2; D gene: -; CDR3 protein: CASSPRVGQPQHF; CDR3 DNA: TGTGCCAGCAGCCCCCGTGTGGGTCAGCCCCAGCATTTT
J gene: TRBJ2-5; clone size: few; V gene: TRBV28; D gene: -; CDR3 protein: CASSLGGPETQYF; CDR3 DNA: TGTGCCAGCAGTTTAGGGGGGCCGGAGACCCAGTACTTC
J gene: TRBJ2-1; clone size: few; V gene: TRBV30; D gene: -; CDR3 protein: CAWSVGGSLSYNEQFF; CDR3 DNA: TGTGCCTGGAGTGTGGGAGGCTCGCTCTCCTACAATGAGCAGTTCTTC
J gene: TRBJ2-7; clone size: -; V gene: TRBV11-2; D gene: -; CDR3 protein: CASSLVLGRDEQYF; CDR3 DNA: TGTGCCAGCAGCTTAGTTCTAGGCCGGGACGAGCAGTACTTC
J gene: TRBJ2-1; clone size: -; V gene: TRBV30; D gene: TRBD2; CDR3 protein: CAWSDEREGNEQFF; CDR3 DNA: TGTGCCTGGAGTGACGAGCGGGAGGGCAATGAGCAGTTCTTC
J gene: TRBJ2-1; clone size: few; V gene: TRBV30; D gene: TRBD2; CDR3 protein: CAWSVRGGSGNEQFF; CDR3 DNA: TGTGCCTGGAGTGTAAGGGGCGGGAGCGGGAATGAGCAGTTCTTC
J gene: TRBJ2-3; clone size: -; V gene: TRBV2; D gene: TRBD1; CDR3 protein: CASSGATGTDTQYF; CDR3 DNA: TGTGCCAGCAGTGGAGCGACAGGGACAGATACGCAGTATTTT
J gene: TRBJ2-1; clone size: -; V gene: TRBV7-2; D gene: -; CDR3 protein: CASSLSRPRAGLNEQFF; CDR3 DNA: TGTGCCAGCAGTCTCTCGAGACCTAGAGCCGGACTCAATGAGCAGTTCTTC
J gene: TRBJ1-1; clone size: -; V gene: TRBV18; D gene: TRBD1; CDR3 protein: CASSPRTGDTEAFF; CDR3 DNA: TGTGCCAGCTCACCTAGGACAGGTGACACTGAAGCTTTCTTT
J gene: TRBJ2-2; clone size: -; V gene: TRBV27; D gene: TRBD1; CDR3 protein: CASSARQGNTGELFF; CDR3 DNA: TGTGCCAGCAGTGCCCGACAGGGGAACACCGGGGAGCTGTTTTTT
J gene: TRBJ2-5; clone size: -; V gene: TRBV5-1; D gene: TRBD1; CDR3 protein: CASNQGVKETQYF; CDR3 DNA: TGCGCCAGCAATCAGGGGGTTAAAGAGACCCAGTACTTC
J gene: TRBJ1-2; clone size: -; V gene: TRBV29-1; D gene: TRBD1; CDR3 protein: CSASDRTRGYTF; CDR3 DNA: TGCAGCGCCTCGGACAGGACGCGAGGCTACACCTTC
J gene: TRBJ2-7; clone size: -; V gene: TRBV29-1; D gene: TRBD1; CDR3 protein: CSTSETGGYEQYF; CDR3 DNA: TGCAGCACCTCCGAGACAGGGGGCTACGAGCAGTACTTC
J gene: TRBJ2-2; clone size: -; V gene: TRBV6-1; D gene: TRBD2; CDR3 protein: CASSLAGGTTGELFF; CDR3 DNA: TGTGCCAGCAGCCTAGCGGGAGGGACCACCGGGGAGCTGTTTTTT
J gene: TRBJ1-1; clone size: few; V gene: TRBV10-3; D gene: -; CDR3 protein: CAISAQMNTEAFF; CDR3 DNA: TGTGCCATCAGTGCTCAGATGAACACTGAAGCTTTCTTT
J gene: TRBJ2-1; clone size: -; V gene: TRBV5-1; D gene: -; CDR3 protein: CASSTSTDYNEQFF; CDR3 DNA: TGCGCCAGCAGCACGTCGACAGACTACAATGAGCAGTTCTTC
J gene: TRBJ1-2; clone size: few; V gene: TRBV2; D gene: -; CDR3 protein: CASKLGGGEGGYTF; CDR3 DNA: TGTGCCAGCAAATTGGGTGGAGGAGAGGGAGGCTACACCTTC
J gene: TRBJ2-1; clone size: -; V gene: TRBV2; D gene: TRBD1; CDR3 protein: CASSGDRTYNEQFF; CDR3 DNA: TGTGCCAGCAGTGGGGACAGGACCTACAATGAGCAGTTCTTC
J gene: TRBJ1-1; clone size: few; V gene: TRBV29-1; D gene: TRBD1; CDR3 protein: CSARGTGATEAFF; CDR3 DNA: TGCAGCGCCCGAGGGACAGGCGCCACTGAAGCTTTCTTT
J gene: TRBJ2-1; clone size: few; V gene: TRBV29-1; D gene: -; CDR3 protein: CSVLIGYNEQFF; CDR3 DNA: TGCAGCGTGCTGATAGGGTACAATGAGCAGTTCTTC
J gene: TRBJ2-7; clone size: -; V gene: TRBV29-1; D gene: -; CDR3 protein: CSVDLDHEQYF; CDR3 DNA: TGCAGCGTTGACCTGGATCATGAGCAGTACTTC
J gene: TRBJ2-6; clone size: few; V gene: TRBV2; D gene: TRBD1; CDR3 protein: CASSPSGTGGSGANVLTF; CDR3 DNA: TGTGCCAGCAGTCCCTCCGGGACAGGGGGCTCTGGGGCCAACGTCCTGACTTTC
J gene: TRBJ1-2; clone size: -; V gene: TRBV20-1; D gene: -; CDR3 protein: CSALDSHGYTF; CDR3 DNA: TGCAGTGCTCTGGACAGCCATGGCTACACCTTC
J gene: TRBJ2-7; clone size: few; V gene: TRBV4-3; D gene: -; CDR3 protein: CASSQEDTTYEQYF; CDR3 DNA: TGCGCCAGCAGCCAAGAGGACACAACTTACGAGCAGTACTTC
J gene: TRBJ2-1; clone size: -; V gene: TRBV10-1; D gene: -; CDR3 protein: CASSESTAGHYNEQFF; CDR3 DNA: TGCGCCAGCAGTGAGTCGACAGCGGGACACTACAATGAGCAGTTCTTC
J gene: TRBJ2-5; clone size: -; V gene: TRBV2; D gene: -; CDR3 protein: CASNWRTAQETQYF; CDR3 DNA: TGTGCCAGCAATTGGAGAACTGCACAGGAGACCCAGTACTTC
J gene: TRBJ2-5; clone size: -; V gene: TRBV4-3; D gene: TRBD2; CDR3 protein: CASSGRALAGEIQYF; CDR3 DNA: TGCGCCAGCAGCGGCCGAGCCCTAGCGGGAGAAATCCAGTACTTC
J gene: TRBJ2-5; clone size: few; V gene: TRBV4-2; D gene: -; CDR3 protein: CASSQGPERGQETQYF; CDR3 DNA: TGTGCCAGCAGCCAAGGACCGGAACGGGGTCAAGAGACCCAGTACTTC
J gene: TRBJ2-1; clone size: few; V gene: TRBV19; D gene: -; CDR3 protein: CASSIVFPSRRDEQFF; CDR3 DNA: TGTGCCAGTAGTATAGTTTTCCCTAGCAGGCGGGATGAGCAGTTCTTC
J gene: TRBJ2-6; clone size: -; V gene: TRBV5-1; D gene: -; CDR3 protein: CASSVDVSGANVLTF; CDR3 DNA: TGCGCCAGCAGCGTGGACGTCTCTGGGGCCAACGTCCTGACTTTC
J gene: TRBJ2-7; clone size: -; V gene: TRBV19; D gene: -; CDR3 protein: CASSIPSRSRSYEQYF; CDR3 DNA: TGTGCCAGTAGTATCCCGTCCAGGAGTCGTTCCTACGAGCAGTACTTC
J gene: TRBJ1-2; clone size: -; V gene: TRBV13; D gene: -; CDR3 protein: CASSEKGTSRDYGYTF; CDR3 DNA: TGTGCCAGCAGCGAGAAGGGGACCTCACGGGACTATGGCTACACCTTC
J gene: TRBJ2-4; clone size: -; V gene: TRBV30; D gene: -; CDR3 protein: CAWSIEKGYIQYF; CDR3 DNA: TGTGCCTGGAGTATCGAGAAGGGGTACATTCAGTACTTC
J gene: TRBJ2-7; clone size: -; V gene: TRBV30; D gene: TRBD1; CDR3 protein: CAWRLSRTGNWGF; CDR3 DNA: TGTGCCTGGCGGCTTTCGCGGACAGGGAATTGGGGTTTC
J gene: TRBJ2-1; clone size: -; V gene: TRBV4-2; D gene: -; CDR3 protein: CASSQDVGSGNEQFF; CDR3 DNA: TGTGCCAGCAGCCAAGATGTCGGGAGTGGCAATGAGCAGTTCTTC
J gene: TRBJ2-1; clone size: -; V gene: TRBV27; D gene: TRBD2; CDR3 protein: CASSWTSGPYNEQFF; CDR3 DNA: TGTGCCAGCAGTTGGACTAGCGGCCCGTACAATGAGCAGTTCTTC